The 21 T cell receptor beta chains below all came from one sample that was sequenced in a study of blood T cell repertoires in COVID-19. The table came from immunoSEQ multiplex PCR; TCRdb's copy has only in-frame clones and leaves some out. The profile shows a few hundred thousand clones, about 89% of them singletons. Sequencing was done on a sample of peripheral blood. The source of these receptors is a man aged 18 to 30 who had recovered from COVID-19.

This chain uses TRBV5-1 with TRBJ2-7; no firm D call. The V end lost 0 bases, the J end lost 0 bases, and 13 bases lay between the germline ends. CDR1 and CDR2 (germline): SGHRS, YFSETQ. This CDR3 has 16 residues. CDR3 nucleotides: TGCGCCAGCAGCTTGGCAAGCCCCCGGAGCTCCTACGAGCAGTACTTC. It specifies CASSLASPRSSYEQYF.

This chain uses TRBV10-2 with TRBJ2-1; D is possibly TRBD1 (6 bases). Germline CDR1 reads WSHSY; CDR2 reads SAAADI. The CDR3 length is 11 residues. V gave up 9 bases and J gave up 7 bases, with 10 bases separating them. The CDR3 spells CASDTGNEQFF. The CDR3 DNA sequence: TGCGCCAGTGATACAGGGAATGAGCAGTTCTTC.

On this clone: At the DNA level, this CDR3 is encoded by other sequences in the same sample as well. This chain joins TRBV12-3 or TRBV12-4 and TRBJ1-3, with D hard to call. CDR3 size: 13 residues. V was trimmed by 3 bases and J by 4 bases, leaving 7 bases between them. CDR3 DNA: TGTGCCAGCAGTTTCACGAGCGGAAACACCATATATTTT. Protein product: CASSFTSGNTIYF.

V gene TRBV29-1 combines with J gene TRBJ1-2; the match to TRBD1 covers 7 bases. V was clipped by 7 bases and J by 0 bases; unmatched bases: 8. This CDR3 contains 14 residues. CDR1 is SQVTM and CDR2 is ANQGSEA in the germline V gene. This CDR3 is CSATLGTANYGYTF. CDR3 bases: TGCAGCGCAACGCTTGGGACAGCTAACTATGGCTACACCTTC.

The rearrangement links TRBV4-1 to TRBJ2-3, with D tentatively TRBD1 (5 bases). CDR1 is MGHRA, CDR2 YSYEKL, per germline. The CDR3 runs to 12 residues. Trimming stripped 2 bases from V and 14 bases from J, with 14 bases between. The CDR3, as DNA: TGCGCCAGCAGCCAACAGAACAGGAAAATGTATTTT. This sequence encodes CASSQQNRKMYF.

The chain links TRBV19 to TRBJ2-3; the D gene is possibly TRBD2 (6 bases). Germline V CDR1 and CDR2: LNHDA, SQIVND (reference sequence). The CDR3 is made up of 15 amino acids. With 6 bases removed from V and 0 bases from J, the gap between germline ends came to 13 bases. The CDR3 DNA follows: TGTGCCAGTAGCGGGACTGGAGCTAGCACAGATACGCAGTATTTT. Protein: CASSGTGASTDTQYF.

The chain links TRBV30 to TRBJ2-5, with 7 bases that match TRBD2. Germline CDR1 GTSNPN, CDR2 SVGIG (reference sequence). This CDR3 has 14 residues. J lost 2 bases, V lost 2 bases, and 5 bases had no gene match. The CDR3 DNA reads TGTGCCTGGAGTCCTAGCGGCACACAAGAGACCCAGTACTTC. It is translated as CAWSPSGTQETQYF.

Remarks on this clone: Other DNA variants within this sample encode the same CDR3. The chain links TRBV11-2 to TRBJ1-2; D not resolved. Germline-derived CDR1 and CDR2 are SGHAT and FQNNGV. This CDR3 spans 13 amino acids. Trimming shortened V by 0 bases and J by 1 base, and 3 bases separated the two germline ends. The DNA of the CDR3 is TGTGCCAGCAGCTTAGACAGTAACTATGGCTACACCTTC. Translation: CASSLDSNYGYTF.

The rearrangement joins TRBV3-1 (or the pseudogene TRBV3-2) to TRBJ1-2; D gene uncertain. There are 16 residues in the CDR3. Germline V gives CDR1 LGHDT, CDR2 YNNKEL (reference sequence). Between the trimmed V and J ends, which lost 0 bases and 5 bases, there was a span of 16 bases. Here the CDR3 DNA reads TGTGCCAGCAGCCAAGATCGCCTCCTCGGGAAGTATGGCTACACCTTC. Its translation is CASSQDRLLGKYGYTF.

The chain carries TRBV4-1 and TRBJ2-7; tentatively, D is TRBD2 (6 bases). From germline, CDR1 is MGHRA and CDR2 YSYEKL. The germline V and J ends were trimmed by 1 base and 4 bases, with 14 bases remaining between them. The CDR3 runs to 15 residues. CDR3 coding DNA: TGCGCCAGCAGCCAAGCCTGGGGGGAGTTTTACGAGCAGTACTTC. The encoded protein is CASSQAWGEFYEQYF.

This rearrangement joins TRBV2 to TRBJ2-7; TRBD2 agrees at 10 bases. Germline CDR1 SNHLY, CDR2 FYNNEI. J lost 3 bases, V lost 2 bases, and 7 bases had no gene match. This CDR3 has 16 amino acids. The CDR3 DNA sequence: TGTGCCAGCAGTGAATTGGGTCTAGCGGGGGACTACGAGCAGTACTTC. Its translation is CASSELGLAGDYEQYF. The full variable domain, completed using reference TRBV2 and TRBJ2-7, is EPEVTQTPSHQVTQMGQEVILRCVPISNHLYFYWYRQILGQKVEFLVSFYNNEISEKSEIFDDQFSVERPDGSNFTLKIRSTKLEDSAMYFCASSELGLAGDYEQYFGPGTRLTVT.

This rearrangement joins TRBV5-6 to TRBJ2-2, with 8 bases matching TRBD1. J lost 5 bases, V lost 1 base, and 13 bases had no gene match. This CDR3 is 18 amino acids long. Germline assignment: CDR1 SGHDT and CDR2 YYEEEE. The DNA of the CDR3 is TGTGCCAGCAGCTTGTTTCAGGCAGGGGGCAGAAAGACCGGGGAGCTGTTTTTT. Protein sequence: CASSLFQAGGRKTGELFF.

V is TRBV3-1 (or the pseudogene TRBV3-2) and J is TRBJ1-1; D is uncertain. This CDR3 spans 18 amino acids. CDR1 and CDR2 from the germline V gene are LGHDT and YNNKEL (reference sequence). With 0 bases removed from V and 0 bases from J, the gap between germline ends came to 17 bases. CDR3 loop: CASSQELGKRLMNTEAFF. CDR3 DNA: TGTGCCAGCAGCCAAGAATTAGGGAAGCGGTTAATGAACACTGAAGCTTTCTTT.

V usage is TRBV7-2 and J usage is TRBJ2-3; 9 nucleotides agree with TRBD1. This CDR3 region has 16 residues. V trimming: 0 bases; J trimming: 3 bases; junction bases outside the gene matches: 4. CDR1 SGHTA and CDR2 FQGNSA come from the germline V gene. DNA of the CDR3: TGTGCCAGCAGCTTAGCAGGGACAGGGTTTACAGATACGCAGTATTTT. This encodes CASSLAGTGFTDTQYF.

V usage is TRBV6-5 and J usage is TRBJ2-6; TRBD1 is a possible D gene (6 bases). Germline V gene data show CDR1 as MNHEY and CDR2 as SVGAGI. Deletions cut 6 bases from V and 11 bases from J, with 14 bases between. The CDR3 loop spans 13 amino acids. The CDR3 spells CASRPQGIHVLTF. The CDR3, as DNA: TGTGCCAGCAGACCCCAGGGGATCCACGTCCTGACTTTC.

The rearrangement joins TRBV2 to TRBJ2-7; perhaps TRBD2 as D (6 bases). The CDR3 totals 13 residues. Germline V gene lookup returns CDR1 SNHLY and CDR2 FYNNEI. The V and J ends lost 6 bases and 3 bases respectively, with 12 bases between them. This chain's CDR3 is CASRGGLGYEQYF. CDR3 nucleotide sequence: TGTGCCAGCAGGGGAGGACTGGGCTACGAGCAGTACTTC.

The gene calls are TRBV5-1 and TRBJ2-7; 8 positions match TRBD1. The length of the CDR3 is 15 residues. Germline V gives CDR1 SGHRS, CDR2 YFSETQ. J was trimmed by 2 bases and V by 4 bases; bases with no gene match: 8. The CDR3 sequence: CASSDPGTGAYEQYF. CDR3 bases: TGCGCCAGCAGCGATCCCGGGACAGGAGCCTACGAGCAGTACTTC. The whole variable domain, remainder taken from reference TRBV5-1 and TRBJ2-7, is KAGVTQTPRYLIKTRGQQVTLSCSPISGHRSVSWYQQTPGQGLQFLFEYFSETQRNKGNFPGRFSGRQFSNSRSEMNVSTLELGDSALYLCASSDPGTGAYEQYFGPGTRLTVT.

The chain recombines TRBV11-2 with TRBJ2-1, with D unclear. Trimming took 1 base from V and 4 from J, leaving 8 bases between them. The V gene's germline CDR1 is SGHAT and CDR2 FQNNGV. The CDR3 extends over 14 amino acids. DNA of the CDR3: TGTGCCAGCAGCTTAGGATGGGCTTACAATGAGCAGTTCTTC. Encoded protein: CASSLGWAYNEQFF.

J is TRBJ2-7 and V is TRBV29-1, with TRBD2 as a possible D gene (7 bases). The CDR3 length is 13 residues. Germline CDR1 reads SQVTM; CDR2 reads ANQGSEA. V lost 4 bases, J lost 6 bases, and 16 bases lay in between. CDR3 residues: CSVGGGLVGEQYF. CDR3 in DNA: TGCAGCGTTGGGGGGGGGCTCGTCGGCGAGCAGTACTTC.

The chain has TRBV6-1 and TRBJ2-7; 8 bases match TRBD2. V trimming: 1 base; J trimming: 4 bases; junction bases outside the gene matches: 6. Germline loops: CDR1 MNHNS, CDR2 SASEGT. CDR3 length: 15 residues. CDR3 sequence reads: CASSEVEGLGYEQYF. In nucleotides, the CDR3 is TGTGCCAGCAGTGAAGTCGAGGGACTAGGGTACGAGCAGTACTTC.

The rearrangement joins TRBV5-4 to TRBJ1-1; possibly TRBD1 for D (6 bases). The germline gives CDR1 SGHNT, CDR2 YYREEE (reference sequence). Trimming shortened V by 4 bases and J by 6 bases, and 16 bases separated the two germline ends. The CDR3 totals 14 residues. Here the CDR3 DNA reads TGTGCCAGCAGCAGCCTCGGCAGGGGCTCTGAAGCTTTCTTT. Translation gives CASSSLGRGSEAFF. Full variable domain (rest looked up from reference TRBV5-4 and TRBJ1-1): ETGVTQSPTHLIKTRGQQVTLRCSSQSGHNTVSWYQQALGQGPQFIFQYYREEENGRGNFPPRFSGLQFPNYSSELNVNALELDDSALYLCASSSLGRGSEAFFGQGTRLTVV.